The 18 T cell receptor beta chains below all came from one sample that was sequenced in a study of shared clonotypes between healthy human individuals. Assay used: immunoSEQ multiplex PCR; TCRdb lists only in-frame clones, some missing. The sample has 550,000 to 700,000 clones; around 78% are singletons. Sequenced: memory CD4+ T cells sorted from blood. Indicated subset: CD45RA-negative fraction. The receptors here all came from a woman in her twenties or thirties in good health.

The chain joins TRBV6-1 to TRBJ2-2; tentatively, D is TRBD1 or TRBD2 (5 bases each). Germline V CDR1 and CDR2: MNHNS, SASEGT. The CDR3 sequence is 14 residues long. With 6 bases removed from V and 3 bases from J, the gap between germline ends came to 11 bases. The CDR3 loop reads CASRRDGHTGELFF. The CDR3 nucleotides read TGTGCCAGCAGACGGGACGGACACACCGGGGAGCTGTTTTTT.

The count of this clone is one. The V gene is TRBV19, the J gene TRBJ2-3; weak D call: TRBD1 (5 bases). Per the germline V gene, CDR1 is LNHDA and CDR2 is SQIVND (reference sequence). This CDR3 is 12 amino acids long. V was shortened by 5 bases and J by 6 bases, with 9 bases between the two germline ends. In DNA form, the CDR3 reads TGTGCCAGTAGTGACCACAGGGATACGCAGTATTTT. Protein: CASSDHRDTQYF.

CDR3 amino acids: CASSILGVGPDTQYF. For the CDR3, the DNA is TGTGCCAGTAGTATTCTCGGGGTGGGGCCAGATACGCAGTATTTT. V gene TRBV19 combines with J gene TRBJ2-3; either TRBD1 or TRBD2 may fit D (5 bases each). Trimming took 3 bases from V and 4 from J, leaving 14 bases between them. The germline CDR1 and CDR2 sequences are LNHDA and SQIVND (reference sequence). The CDR3 runs to 15 residues.

A word on this clone: This same CDR3 is encoded by further DNA sequences in the sample. The chain uses TRBV7-9 and TRBJ1-5; the D gene is possibly TRBD1 (6 bases). The germline V and J ends were trimmed by 3 bases and 2 bases, with 8 bases remaining between them. The germline CDR1 and CDR2 sequences are SEHNR and FQNEAQ (reference sequence). CDR3 size: 14 residues. In DNA, the CDR3 is TGTGCCAGCAGCTTGGCAGGGGGCAATCAGCCCCAGCATTTT. It translates to CASSLAGGNQPQHF.

This chain connects TRBV28 to TRBJ2-7, with D unresolved. The CDR3 runs 13 residues. From germline, CDR1 is MDHEN and CDR2 SYDVKM. V was pared by 6 bases and J by 8 bases, with 17 bases between. The CDR3 DNA reads TGTGCCAGCAGAGATCCTAGGCCTTTCAAGCAGTACTTC. Encoded protein: CASRDPRPFKQYF. Based on the CDR3 plus reference TRBV28 and TRBJ2-7, the full variable domain is DVKVTQSSRYLVKRTGEKVFLECVQDMDHENMFWYRQDPGLGLRLIYFSYDVKMKEKGDIPEGYSVSREKKERFSLILESASTNQTSMYLCASRDPRPFKQYFGPGTRLTVT.

The chain couples TRBV5-4 to TRBJ2-2, with D unclear. CDR1 is SGHNT and CDR2 is YYREEE in the germline V gene (reference sequence). V lost 3 bases to trimming and J lost 3 bases, with 12 bases between them. The CDR3 runs to 15 residues. CDR3 loop: CASSSAFLDTGELFF. CDR3 in DNA: TGTGCCAGCAGCTCCGCGTTTTTGGACACCGGGGAGCTGTTTTTT.

This CDR3 is CASSESLAGVEQYF. The DNA for the CDR3 is TGCGCCAGCAGTGAGTCCTTAGCGGGAGTCGAGCAGTACTTC. The gene calls are TRBV10-1 and TRBJ2-7; 9 bases align to TRBD2. J gave up 6 bases and V 0 bases, and 3 bases lay outside the gene matches. Germline CDR1 and CDR2: WNHNN and SYGVQD (reference sequence). This CDR3 has 14 amino acids.

The chain links TRBV5-1 to TRBJ2-3; possibly TRBD1 for D (6 bases). The V and J ends lost 0 bases and 4 bases respectively, with 12 bases between them. The germline V gene encodes CDR1 SGHRS and CDR2 YFSETQ. The CDR3 has 15 residues. CDR3 amino acids: CASSLGQVTPDTQYF. DNA for the CDR3: TGCGCCAGCAGCTTGGGACAGGTAACCCCAGATACGCAGTATTTT.

The chain links TRBV5-1 to TRBJ2-7; D is perhaps TRBD2 (6 bases). V was pared by 2 bases and J by 0 bases, with 21 bases between. CDR3 length: 18 amino acids. Looked up from germline, CDR1 is SGHRS and CDR2 is YFSETQ. The CDR3 region is CASSFSFLGTGSSYEQYF. The CDR3 bases are TGCGCCAGCAGCTTCTCGTTTTTGGGCACCGGGAGCTCCTACGAGCAGTACTTC.

The chain couples TRBV7-6 to TRBJ2-1, with TRBD2 matching over 9 bases. Germline CDR1 is SGHVS and CDR2 is FNYEAQ. Trimming at V came to 5 bases and at J to 2 bases, leaving 13 bases not matched to a gene. The CDR3 totals 18 residues. In DNA, the CDR3 is TGTGCCAGCAGCCCCACCGGAGCTAGCGGGATCGCCTACAATGAGCAGTTCTTC. This encodes CASSPTGASGIAYNEQFF.

Here the CDR3 reads CASSLGQGVHYGYTF. The CDR3, as DNA: TGTGCCAGCAGTTTAGGGCAGGGGGTTCACTATGGCTACACCTTC. V gene TRBV28 combines with J gene TRBJ1-2, with 7 bases identical to TRBD1. From germline, CDR1 is MDHEN and CDR2 SYDVKM. V lost 2 bases, J lost 3 bases, and 6 bases stayed unmatched. The length of the CDR3 is 15 residues.

The V and J genes are TRBV29-1 and TRBJ1-2; possible D gene TRBD1, 5 bases. CDR3 length: 12 residues. V lost 3 bases and J lost 4, with 9 bases in between. Germline V gene sequence: CDR1 SQVTM, CDR2 ANQGSEA. The CDR3 loop reads CSVEGQPYGYTF. The CDR3 nucleotides read TGCAGCGTTGAGGGGCAGCCCTATGGCTACACCTTC.

This clone was counted once. Other DNA sequences in this sample translate to the same CDR3. The chain joins TRBV20-1 to TRBJ2-7, with D unresolved. Germline CDR1 reads DFQATT; CDR2 reads SNEGSKA (reference sequence). This CDR3 region has 10 residues. V gave up 3 bases and J gave up 4 bases, with 4 bases separating them. The CDR3 coding sequence is TGCAGTGCTAGGCGGTACGAGCAGTACTTC. Encoded protein: CSARRYEQYF.

This clone occurred once. The V call is TRBV19, the J call TRBJ1-1, with D possibly matching TRBD1 (6 bases). CDR3 size: 12 residues. Germline V gives CDR1 LNHDA, CDR2 SQIVND (reference sequence). Trimming pared 9 bases from V and 7 bases from J, leaving 15 bases between. The DNA of the CDR3 is TGTGCCAGCGGGAGGGGGGTAGATGAAGCTTTCTTT. Its translation: CASGRGVDEAFF.

This clone was seen ten or more times. The chain joins TRBV7-2 to TRBJ2-7; 7 bases line up with TRBD1. Germline V gives CDR1 SGHTA, CDR2 FQGNSA. Unmatched junction bases numbered 6, after V lost 5 bases and J lost 2 bases. CDR3 length: 14 residues. The CDR3 nucleotides are TGTGCCAGCAGCACCAACAGGGGACCCTACGAGCAGTACTTC. It codes for CASSTNRGPYEQYF.

This rearrangement joins TRBV11-2 to TRBJ2-7, with TRBD2 matching over 9 bases. After removal of 1 base from V and 5 bases from J, the junction contained 6 bases not matched to a gene. Germline V CDR1 and CDR2: SGHAT, FQNNGV. CDR3 length: 15 residues. The DNA for the CDR3 is TGTGCCAGCAGCTTAGTGAGCGGGAGGATCCACGAGCAGTACTTC. Translated, it gives CASSLVSGRIHEQYF. Full variable domain (outside the CDR3, taken from reference TRBV11-2 and TRBJ2-7): EAGVAQSPRYKIIEKRQSVAFWCNPISGHATLYWYQQILGQGPKLLIQFQNNGVVDDSQLPKDRFSAERLKGVDSTLKIQPAKLEDSAVYLCASSLVSGRIHEQYFGPGTRLTVT.

The chain has TRBV5-4 and TRBJ2-2; D may be TRBD2 (6 bases). The CDR3 sequence is 15 residues long. V dropped 1 base and J dropped 3 bases, with 10 bases sitting between them. CDR1 and CDR2 from the germline V gene are SGHNT and YYREEE (reference sequence). CDR3 residues: CASSLRDLYTGELFF. The CDR3 DNA reads TGTGCCAGCAGCTTGAGGGACTTATACACCGGGGAGCTGTTTTTT.

The genes are TRBV10-3 and TRBJ2-7, with D tentatively TRBD1 or TRBD2 (7 bases each). The CDR3 contains 15 residues. CDR1 and CDR2 from the germline V gene are ENHRY and SYGVKD. V dropped 6 bases and J dropped 1 base, with 16 bases sitting between them. This chain's CDR3 is CAISAQGEGSYEQYF. CDR3 DNA: TGTGCCATCAGCGCCCAGGGGGAGGGGTCCTACGAGCAGTACTTC.